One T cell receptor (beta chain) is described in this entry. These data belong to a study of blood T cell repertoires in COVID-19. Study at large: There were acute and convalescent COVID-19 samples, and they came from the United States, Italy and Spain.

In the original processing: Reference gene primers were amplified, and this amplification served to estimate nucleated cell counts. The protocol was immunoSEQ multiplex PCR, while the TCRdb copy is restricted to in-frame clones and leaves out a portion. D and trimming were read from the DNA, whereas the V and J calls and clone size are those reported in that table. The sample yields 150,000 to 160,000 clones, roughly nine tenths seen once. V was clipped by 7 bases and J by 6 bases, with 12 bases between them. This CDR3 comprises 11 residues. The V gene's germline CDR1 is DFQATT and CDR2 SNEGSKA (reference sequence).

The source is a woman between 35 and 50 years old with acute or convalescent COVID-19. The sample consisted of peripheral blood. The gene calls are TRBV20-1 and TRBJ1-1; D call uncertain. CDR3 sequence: CSVRKYPEAFF. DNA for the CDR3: TGCAGTGTCAGGAAGTATCCTGAAGCTTTCTTT.